This paragraph covers one TCR beta chain sequence. These data are taken from a study of shared clonotypes between healthy human individuals. V was pared by 6 bases and J by 8 bases, with 21 bases between. The length of the CDR3 is 15 residues. Germline CDR1 is SGHTA and CDR2 is FQGNSA. From CD4+ cells came CD45RA+ naive and CD45RA-negative memory subsets. Some clones are missing from TCRdb's copy, which holds only in-frame ones; the method was immunoSEQ multiplex PCR. This sample has about 2.3 million clones, with 80% to 95% found just once. This receptor was identified in a man aged 18 to 30 in good health. Some clones in this sample may be carry-over from other donors' samples. This chain uses TRBV7-2 with TRBJ2-3; D remains ambiguous. The sequenced sample consisted of naive CD4+ T cells from PBMCs. The sample's subset: CD45RA+ positively selected. The CDR3 loop is CASRSSSSAPGTQYF. In DNA form, the CDR3 reads TGTGCCAGCAGATCCTCCTCCAGCGCGCCGGGTACGCAGTATTTT. The full variable domain, completed using reference TRBV7-2 and TRBJ2-3, is GAGVSQSPSNKVTEKGKDVELRCDPISGHTALYWYRQSLGQGLEFLIYFQGNSAPDKSGLPSDRFSAERTGGSVSTLTIQRTQQEDSAVYLCASRSSSSAPGTQYFGPGTRLTVL.